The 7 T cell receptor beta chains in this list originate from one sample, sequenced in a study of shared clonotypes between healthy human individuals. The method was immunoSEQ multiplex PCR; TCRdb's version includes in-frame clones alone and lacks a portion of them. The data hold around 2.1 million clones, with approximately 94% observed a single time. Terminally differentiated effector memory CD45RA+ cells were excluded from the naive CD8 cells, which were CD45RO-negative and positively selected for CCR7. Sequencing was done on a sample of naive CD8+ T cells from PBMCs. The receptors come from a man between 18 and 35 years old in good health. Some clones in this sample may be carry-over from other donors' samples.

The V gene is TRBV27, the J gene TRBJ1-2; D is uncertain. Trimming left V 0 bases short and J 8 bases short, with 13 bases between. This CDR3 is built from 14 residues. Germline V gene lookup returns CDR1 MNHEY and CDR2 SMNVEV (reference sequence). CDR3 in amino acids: CASSLSPGVDGYTF. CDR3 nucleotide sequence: TGTGCCAGCAGTTTATCACCTGGGGTTGACGGCTACACCTTC.

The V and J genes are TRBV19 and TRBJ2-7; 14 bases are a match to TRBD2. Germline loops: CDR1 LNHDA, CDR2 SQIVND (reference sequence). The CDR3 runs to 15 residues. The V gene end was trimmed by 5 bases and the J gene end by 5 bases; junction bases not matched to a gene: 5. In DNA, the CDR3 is TGTGCCAGTAGTCTCCGGGGACTAGCGGGAGACGAGCAGTACTTC. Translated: CASSLRGLAGDEQYF. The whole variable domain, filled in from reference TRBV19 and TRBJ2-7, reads DGGITQSPKYLFRKEGQNVTLSCEQNLNHDAMYWYRQDPGQGLRLIYYSQIVNDFQKGDIAEGYSVSREKKESFPLTVTSAQKNPTAFYLCASSLRGLAGDEQYFGPGTRLTVT.

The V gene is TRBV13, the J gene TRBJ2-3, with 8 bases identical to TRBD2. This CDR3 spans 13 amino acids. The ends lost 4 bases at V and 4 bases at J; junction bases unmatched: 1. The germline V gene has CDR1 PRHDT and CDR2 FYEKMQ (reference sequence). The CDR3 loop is CASSSGGADTQYF. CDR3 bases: TGTGCCAGCAGCTCGGGAGGGGCAGATACGCAGTATTTT.

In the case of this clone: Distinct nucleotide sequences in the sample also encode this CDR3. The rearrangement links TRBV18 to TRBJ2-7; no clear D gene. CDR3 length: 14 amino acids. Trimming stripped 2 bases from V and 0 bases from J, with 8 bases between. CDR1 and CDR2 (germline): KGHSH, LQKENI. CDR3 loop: CASSPGGASYEQYF. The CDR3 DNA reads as TGTGCCAGCTCACCAGGCGGCGCCTCCTACGAGCAGTACTTC.

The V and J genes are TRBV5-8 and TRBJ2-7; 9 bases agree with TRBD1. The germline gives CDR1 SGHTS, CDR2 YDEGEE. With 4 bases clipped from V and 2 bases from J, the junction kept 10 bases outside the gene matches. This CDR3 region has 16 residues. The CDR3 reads CASSLRGQGGTYEQYF. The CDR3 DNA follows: TGTGCCAGCAGCCTGAGGGGACAGGGTGGAACCTACGAGCAGTACTTC.

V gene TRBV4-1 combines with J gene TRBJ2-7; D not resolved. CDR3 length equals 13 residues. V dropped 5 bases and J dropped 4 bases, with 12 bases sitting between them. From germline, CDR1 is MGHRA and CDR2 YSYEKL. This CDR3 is CASSVYGSYEQYF. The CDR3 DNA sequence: TGCGCCAGCAGCGTGTATGGCAGTTACGAGCAGTACTTC.

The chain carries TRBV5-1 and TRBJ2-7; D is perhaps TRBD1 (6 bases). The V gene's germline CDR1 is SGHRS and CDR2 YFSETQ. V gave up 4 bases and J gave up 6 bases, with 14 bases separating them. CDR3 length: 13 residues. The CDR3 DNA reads TGCGCCAGCAGCACCGAGGGGGACCCCGAGCAGTACTTC. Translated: CASSTEGDPEQYF.